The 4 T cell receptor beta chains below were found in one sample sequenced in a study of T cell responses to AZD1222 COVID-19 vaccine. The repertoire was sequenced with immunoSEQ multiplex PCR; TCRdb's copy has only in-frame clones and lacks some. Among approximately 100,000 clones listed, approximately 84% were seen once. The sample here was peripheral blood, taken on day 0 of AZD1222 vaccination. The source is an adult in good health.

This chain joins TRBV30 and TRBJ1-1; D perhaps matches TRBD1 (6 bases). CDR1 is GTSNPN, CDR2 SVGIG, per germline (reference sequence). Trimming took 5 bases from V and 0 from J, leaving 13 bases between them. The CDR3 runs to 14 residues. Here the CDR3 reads CAWSRTALNTEAFF. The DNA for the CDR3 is TGTGCCTGGTCCCGGACAGCGCTGAACACTGAAGCTTTCTTT.

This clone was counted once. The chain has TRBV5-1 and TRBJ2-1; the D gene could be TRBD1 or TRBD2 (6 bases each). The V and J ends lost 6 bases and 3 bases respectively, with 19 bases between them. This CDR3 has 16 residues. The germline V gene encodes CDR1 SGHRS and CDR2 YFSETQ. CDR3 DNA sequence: TGCGCCAGCACCAGGGGCGGCGGGATTGACTACAATGAGCAGTTCTTC. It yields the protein CASTRGGGIDYNEQFF. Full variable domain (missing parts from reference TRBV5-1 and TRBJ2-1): KAGVTQTPRYLIKTRGQQVTLSCSPISGHRSVSWYQQTPGQGLQFLFEYFSETQRNKGNFPGRFSGRQFSNSRSEMNVSTLELGDSALYLCASTRGGGIDYNEQFFGPGTRLTVL.

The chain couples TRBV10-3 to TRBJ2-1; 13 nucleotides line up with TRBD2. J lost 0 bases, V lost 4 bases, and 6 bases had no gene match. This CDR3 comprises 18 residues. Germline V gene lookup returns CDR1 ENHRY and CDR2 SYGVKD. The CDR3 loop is CAISGTSGSRSSYNEQFF. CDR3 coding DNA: TGTGCCATCAGTGGGACTAGCGGGAGTCGGAGCTCCTACAATGAGCAGTTCTTC.

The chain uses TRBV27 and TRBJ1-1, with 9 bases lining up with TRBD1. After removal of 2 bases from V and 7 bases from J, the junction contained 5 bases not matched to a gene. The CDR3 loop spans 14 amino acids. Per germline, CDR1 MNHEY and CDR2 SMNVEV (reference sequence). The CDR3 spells CASSLRGQGSEAFF. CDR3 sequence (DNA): TGTGCCAGCAGTTTAAGGGGACAGGGAAGTGAAGCTTTCTTT.